This T cell receptor beta chain was observed in a study of cytomegalovirus exposure and HLA in healthy donors. Study findings and constraints: As immune exposure information, only CMV serostatus was available. Later analysis identified 16,000 or so TCR beta sequences associated with HLA alleles, using a false discovery rate threshold of 0.05.

The germline V gene has CDR1 SGHTA and CDR2 FQGTGA. The V end lost 5 bases, the J end lost 1 base, and 17 bases lay between the germline ends. This CDR3 comprises 16 residues. Use of 60 Vbeta and 13 Jbeta primers characterized the PCR. Sequenced by immunoSEQ multiplex PCR; TCRdb stores in-frame clones only, minus some. The table shows 250,000 to 350,000 clones, with 86% occurring only once. As for this clone: Its matching antigen is unknown.

The chain has TRBV7-3 and TRBJ2-5; D is uncertain. The sample consisted of PBMCs. The origin of this receptor is a middle-aged man in good health and CMV-seropositive. CDR3 sequence reads: CASSPSPLSSQETQYF. The CDR3, as DNA: TGTGCCAGCAGCCCCTCCCCCCTGAGTAGCCAAGAGACCCAGTACTTC.